A few counts support the clone carrying this T cell receptor beta chain. Its target is unknown. Assay: immunoSEQ multiplex PCR; the TCRdb copy retains only in-frame clones and omits some. This sample has 66,000 or so clones; around 93% occur once, and the top ten carry about 3.2%. There are 16 residues in the CDR3. Germline loops: CDR1 LNHNV, CDR2 YYDKDF (reference sequence). Trimming cost V 2 bases and J 2 bases, with 13 bases left between them. The sample is drawn from a study of T cells after posttransplantation cyclophosphamide. General observations from the study: Donor CD8+ memory clones often dominated recipient blood repertoires at later times. TRB clonality was highly associated with recipient CMV seropositivity and reactivation. Tissue-infiltrating T cells from skin or gut overlapped little with blood T cells.

The sequence derives from a woman younger than 45 in good health and a related stem cell transplant donor. The V and J genes are TRBV15 and TRBJ1-5, with TRBD1 as a possible D gene (5 bases). Material: PBMCs. DNA for the CDR3: TGTGCCACCAGCAGACTGGGGGTCAGGGGCAATCAGCCCCAGCATTTT. Protein: CATSRLGVRGNQPQHF.